Listed below are T cell receptor beta chains from one sample, sequenced in a study of identical twins. TCRdb fed the 5' RACE reads into MiXCR, producing one record per CDR3 protein. The sample has about 520,000 distinct CDR3 sequences, roughly 21% seen once; the top ten hold about 0.91%. These same data were also listed under a study on T cells expressing NK-cell markers.

Sequenced input: CD4+ T cells sorted from blood. The receptors come from a woman in her late teens or twenties in good health. Both conserved end residues are part of each CDR3. Each record gives: V gene, clone size, J gene, D gene, CDR3 DNA, CDR3 protein. A D gene is named only where the DNA matches it firmly. Only some rows state a clone size, as once, few, many or a class for expanded clones.

TRBV7-2,few,TRBJ2-1,.,TGTGCCAGCAGCTTCCGGGATCCCATCAATGAGCAGTTCTTC,CASSFRDPINEQFF
TRBV20-1,.,TRBJ2-1,TRBD2,TGCAGTGCCCCGGACTTAGAGCGGGACTTCTACAATGAGCAGTTCTTC,CSAPDLERDFYNEQFF
TRBV27,.,TRBJ2-5,.,TGTGCCAGCACAAACAGGTTTGGGGAGACCCAGTACTTC,CASTNRFGETQYF
TRBV7-2,few,TRBJ2-1,TRBD2,TGTGCCAGCAGTTACTGGACTAGCGGCAACAATGAGCAGTTCTTC,CASSYWTSGNNEQFF
TRBV29-1,.,TRBJ2-5,.,TGCAGCGTTGATTTGCTAGCTCGGGAGACCCAGTACTTC,CSVDLLARETQYF
TRBV5-5,.,TRBJ2-3,TRBD2,TGTGCCAGCAGCTTGAGGGACTACACAGATACGCAGTATTTT,CASSLRDYTDTQYF
TRBV19,.,TRBJ2-7,.,TGTGCCAGTAGTATCATCAGGGACGGCGAGCAGTACTTC,CASSIIRDGEQYF
TRBV7-9,many,TRBJ2-5,TRBD1,TGTGCCAGCAGCTCGGGACAGGCTGGAGAGACCCAGTACTTC,CASSSGQAGETQYF
TRBV12-3/TRBV12-4,many,TRBJ1-1,.,TGTGCCAGCAGTATGACAGGGAACACTGAAGCTTTCTTT,CASSMTGNTEAFF
TRBV7-9,.,TRBJ2-7,.,TGTGCCAGCAGCTTGATATGGCACGAGCAGTACTTC,CASSLIWHEQYF
TRBV12-3/TRBV12-4,many,TRBJ2-2,.,TGTGCCAGCAGTCCCTCGGGGACCGGGGAGCTGTTTTTT,CASSPSGTGELFF
TRBV29-1,.,TRBJ2-3,.,TGCAGCGCTCCTGACTCGGGGGTAGATACGCAGTATTTT,CSAPDSGVDTQYF
TRBV12-3/TRBV12-4,many,TRBJ2-1,.,TGTGCCAGCAGTTATCGACAGGCTTTCAATGAGCAGTTCTTC,CASSYRQAFNEQFF
TRBV5-1,many,TRBJ2-7,.,TGCGCCAGCAGCTCCCCAGGATTCCTCTACGAGCAGTACTTC,CASSSPGFLYEQYF
TRBV7-9,.,TRBJ1-1,.,TGTGCCAGCAGCTTAGTGGAGGCGGCAGAAGCTTTCTTT,CASSLVEAAEAFF
TRBV4-2,few,TRBJ2-1,.,TGTGCCAGCAGCCAAGGGCTTTCGTCGGAAGTTGCGTTCTTC,CASSQGLSSEVAFF
TRBV6-5,few,TRBJ2-5,TRBD1,TGTGCCAGCAGTTACGGCACAGGGGAAGAGACCCAGTACTTC,CASSYGTGEETQYF
TRBV10-3,.,TRBJ2-1,.,TGTGCCACCTCCCCGGGGTCCTACAATGAGCAGTTCTTC,CATSPGSYNEQFF
TRBV5-1,few,TRBJ2-6,.,TGCGCCAGCAGTCCTCCTCCAGGGCGCTCTGGGGCCAACGTCCTGACTTTC,CASSPPPGRSGANVLTF
TRBV20-1,many,TRBJ2-1,TRBD2,TGCAGTGCTAGCGTCGGTAATGGGGGACTAGCGGTAAATGAGCAGTTCTTC,CSASVGNGGLAVNEQFF
TRBV29-1,.,TRBJ2-1,TRBD1,TGCAGCGCCAGGCCGGGACAGGGACTCAATGAGCAGTTCTTC,CSARPGQGLNEQFF
TRBV5-5,.,TRBJ2-3,TRBD1,TGTGCCAGCAGCCCGGAGCAGGGGGCCGCAGATACGCAGTATTTT,CASSPEQGAADTQYF
TRBV7-2,.,TRBJ1-2,.,TGTGCCAGCAGCTTAGCTGTAGGGCAGGGGTTGTCTCGGGATGGCTACACCTTC,CASSLAVGQGLSRDGYTF
TRBV6-5,many,TRBJ1-2,.,TGTGCCAGCAGTTATGGGGCAGCTAACTATGGCTACACCTTC,CASSYGAANYGYTF
TRBV6-2/TRBV6-3,.,TRBJ2-1,TRBD1,TGTGCCAGCAGTTACGGGAACAGGGGGCAGTTCTTC,CASSYGNRGQFF
TRBV2,.,TRBJ2-5,.,TGTGCCAGCAGTGACCCCCCCCTAATGGACTTTCAAGAGACCCAGTACTTC,CASSDPPLMDFQETQYF
TRBV6-5,few,TRBJ2-1,TRBD2,TGTGCCAGCAGTTACGATAGCGGGAGAAGGGATGAGCAGTTCTTC,CASSYDSGRRDEQFF